This T cell receptor (beta chain) appears in the sequencing data of a study of blood T cell repertoires in COVID-19. Whole-study context: There were acute and convalescent COVID-19 samples, and they came from the United States, Italy and Spain. Sources were T cells, B-cell-depleted T cells, or PBMCs; the material itself was cDNA or gDNA.

Original handling: The authors estimated nucleated cell counts from reference gene primer amplification. Measured with immunoSEQ multiplex PCR; TCRdb has only the in-frame clones, and not every one. For V, J and clone size, that table is used; D and trimming come from the DNA. The sample lists hundreds of thousands of clones, 81% seen once, with around 8% in the top ten. Sequenced sample: peripheral blood. The receptor comes from an elderly woman with acute or convalescent COVID-19.

The CDR3 nucleotides are TGTGCCAGCACCCCGTTGGGGACAGGGGTACGCGAGCAGTACTTC. This encodes CASTPLGTGVREQYF. The V and J genes are TRBV7-9 and TRBJ2-7; 10 bases align to TRBD1. The CDR3 is 15 amino acids. CDR1 is SEHNR, CDR2 FQNEAQ, per germline (reference sequence). V was pared by 7 bases and J by 6 bases, with 12 bases of the junction left unmatched.